Given below is one TCR beta chain in context. CDR3 length equals 13 residues. V lost 1 base, J lost 4 bases, and 7 bases lay in between. Germline CDR1 reads LGHNA; CDR2 reads YSLEER. The entry originates in a study of blood T cell repertoires in COVID-19. Study-level background: The study drew acute and convalescent COVID-19 samples from the United States, Italy and Spain.

Study processing details: Researchers report that nucleated cell counts were estimated from reference gene primer amplification. The method was immunoSEQ multiplex PCR; TCRdb's version includes in-frame clones alone and lacks a portion of them. V, J and clone size are taken as reported in that table, and D and trimming were inferred from the DNA itself. The repertoire holds roughly 130,000 clones, with over 80% as singletons. This receptor was taken from a man in his forties or fifties with active or convalescent COVID-19. The chain is built from TRBV4-3 and TRBJ1-1, with D tentatively TRBD1 (6 bases). Specimen: peripheral blood. The CDR3 loop is CASSQGGRTEAFF. CDR3 nucleotides: TGCGCCAGCAGCCAAGGGGGGCGCACTGAAGCTTTCTTT.